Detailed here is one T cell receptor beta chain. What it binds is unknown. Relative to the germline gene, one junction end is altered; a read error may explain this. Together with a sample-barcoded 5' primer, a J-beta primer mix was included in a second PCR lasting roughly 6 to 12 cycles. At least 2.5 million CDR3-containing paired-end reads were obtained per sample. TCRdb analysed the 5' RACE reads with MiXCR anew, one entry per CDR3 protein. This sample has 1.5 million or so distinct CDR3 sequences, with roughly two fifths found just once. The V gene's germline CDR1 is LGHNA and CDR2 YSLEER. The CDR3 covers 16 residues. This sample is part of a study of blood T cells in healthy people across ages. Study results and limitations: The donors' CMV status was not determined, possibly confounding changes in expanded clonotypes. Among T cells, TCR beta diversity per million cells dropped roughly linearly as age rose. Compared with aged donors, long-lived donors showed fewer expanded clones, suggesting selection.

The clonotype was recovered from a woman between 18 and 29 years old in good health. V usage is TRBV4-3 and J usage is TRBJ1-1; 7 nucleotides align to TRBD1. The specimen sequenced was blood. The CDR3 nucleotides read TGCGTCAGCAGCCAAGATTGGGAGGGGGCGGACACTGAAGCTTTCTTT. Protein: CVSSQDWEGADTEAFF.